There are a few counts of the clone carrying this T cell receptor (beta chain). The antigen is unknown. This entry is derived from a study of identical twins. Study observations and caveats: Models underestimated TCR alpha sharing (out-of-frame) in monozygotic twins.

The CDR3 length is 15 residues. V lost 3 bases to trimming and J lost 4 bases, with 15 bases between them. CDR1 and CDR2 from the germline V gene are SGDLS and YYNGEE. MiXCR was run by TCRdb on the 5' RACE reads, yielding one entry per CDR3 protein. The data show roughly 1,500,000 distinct CDR3 sequences, about 32% seen once. The sequenced sample consisted of cord blood. The chain recombines TRBV9 with TRBJ2-3, with D perhaps matching TRBD1 (5 bases). This sequence originates from a newborn girl in good health. CDR3 sequence reads: CASSAGRAWADTQYF. The CDR3 DNA reads TGTGCCAGCAGCGCAGGCAGGGCTTGGGCAGATACGCAGTATTTT.